The 22 T cell receptor beta chains given below trace back to one sample, sequenced in a study of T cells in Graves' hyperthyroidism and ophthalmopathy. Amplified TCR beta CDR3 regions derived from RNA transcripts. TCR CDR3 regions were first amplified by RT-PCR with HTBI primers. TCRdb reanalysed the multiplex PCR reads using MiXCR and keeps one entry per CDR3 protein. Among fewer than 650,000 distinct CDR3 sequences listed, around 50% were seen once. Input material: peripheral blood or thyroid tissue (not recorded which). These receptors all stem from an adult woman with Graves' disease, either hyperthyroidism or ophthalmopathy (not recorded which).

This clonotype showed up many times. This rearrangement joins TRBV2 to TRBJ1-2; the match to TRBD1 covers 8 bases. The CDR3 length is 13 residues. J lost 3 bases, V lost 7 bases, and 4 bases had no gene match. Germline lookup yields CDR1 SNHLY and CDR2 FYNNEI. This CDR3 is CASIKDRDYGYTF. The CDR3 region has the DNA TGTGCCAGCATCAAGGACAGGGACTATGGCTACACCTTC.

This clonotype appeared many times. The rearrangement uses TRBV19 and TRBJ1-3, with D uncertain. The germline V and J ends were trimmed by 4 bases and 0 bases, with 16 bases remaining between them. CDR1 and CDR2 (germline): LNHDA, SQIVND (reference sequence). The CDR3 runs to 17 residues. Here the CDR3 reads CASSTLRSRTSGNTIYF. Here the CDR3 DNA reads TGTGCCAGTAGTACACTCCGAAGTCGAACCTCTGGAAACACCATATATTTT.

This clonotype appeared many times. The V call is TRBV7-2, the J call TRBJ1-2; weak D call: TRBD1 (6 bases). The V and J ends lost 5 bases and 4 bases respectively, with 14 bases between them. Germline CDR1 and CDR2: SGHTA and FQGNSA. The CDR3 has 14 amino acids. CDR3 region: CASSPPQGSYGYTF. CDR3 nucleotide sequence: TGTGCCAGCAGCCCACCCCAGGGGAGCTATGGCTACACCTTC. The variable domain in full, with the rest retrieved from reference TRBV7-2 and TRBJ1-2, is GAGVSQSPSNKVTEKGKDVELRCDPISGHTALYWYRQSLGQGLEFLIYFQGNSAPDKSGLPSDRFSAERTGGSVSTLTIQRTQQEDSAVYLCASSPPQGSYGYTFGSGTRLTVV.

In this sample, this clonotype turned up a few times. The V gene is TRBV10-3, the J gene TRBJ2-1, with TRBD1 matching 8 bases. Per the germline V gene, CDR1 is ENHRY and CDR2 is SYGVKD. The CDR3 has 13 residues. The trim removed 6 bases at V and 5 bases at J, leaving 3 bases unmatched. CDR3 nucleotides: TGTGCCATCAGGGACAGGGTCGACAATGAGCAGTTCTTC. Its protein is CAIRDRVDNEQFF.

The chain employs TRBV5-1 and TRBJ1-4, with a weak D call TRBD1 (5 bases). Germline CDR1 is SGHRS and CDR2 is YFSETQ. The CDR3 spans 15 residues. The V end was cut by 4 bases, the J end by 8 bases, with 18 bases between. CDR3 bases: TGCGCCAGCAGCCCCGGGGACGGGCGGGGAGAAAAACTGTTTTTT. Its translation: CASSPGDGRGEKLFF. The whole variable domain, remainder taken from reference TRBV5-1 and TRBJ1-4, is KAGVTQTPRYLIKTRGQQVTLSCSPISGHRSVSWYQQTPGQGLQFLFEYFSETQRNKGNFPGRFSGRQFSNSRSEMNVSTLELGDSALYLCASSPGDGRGEKLFFGSGTQLSVL.

As regards this clonotype: Its ends do not fully match the called genes, so a read error is possible. V and J are TRBV2 and TRBJ2-7; no definite D call. The germline CDR1 and CDR2 sequences are SNHLY and FYNNEI. CDR3 length equals 12 residues. The DNA of the CDR3 is TGTGCCAGCAGTTCAATATCCTACGAGCAGCACTTC. This translates into CASSSISYEQHF.

This clonotype was detected ten times or more. The chain is built from TRBV7-8 and TRBJ2-2; perhaps D is TRBD1 or TRBD2 (5 bases each). The CDR3 contains 18 residues. Germline V lookup: CDR1 SGHVS, CDR2 FQNEAQ. V dropped 5 bases and J dropped 0 bases, with 19 bases sitting between them. The CDR3 DNA reads TGTGCCAGCAGCCCCACAGGACTCGATTTTGCGAACACCGGGGAGCTGTTTTTT. It specifies CASSPTGLDFANTGELFF.

This clonotype has a count of ten or more. The chain combines TRBV10-2 with TRBJ1-6; TRBD1 agrees at 7 bases. Germline trimming cut 6 bases from V and 7 bases from J; bases unmatched to any gene: 6. This CDR3 is 14 amino acids long. CDR1 and CDR2 (germline): WSHSY, SAAADI. DNA of the CDR3: TGCGCCAGCAGCCCGACAGGGTACAATTCACCCCTCCACTTT. It specifies CASSPTGYNSPLHF.

Many counts were recorded for this clonotype. The chain uses TRBV11-1 and TRBJ1-1; no clear D. Between the trimmed V and J ends, which lost 4 bases and 3 bases, there was a span of 12 bases. CDR1 and CDR2 (germline): SGHAT, FQDESV (reference sequence). The CDR3 loop spans 14 amino acids. The CDR3 here is CASSSTHLDTEAFF. The CDR3 DNA reads as TGTGCCAGCAGCTCAACCCACTTGGACACTGAAGCTTTCTTT.

This clonotype appeared a few times. Possible read error: a much larger clone is one base away. J is TRBJ1-2 and V is TRBV20-1; D uncertain. Trimming shortened V by 6 bases and J by 4 bases, and 21 bases separated the two germline ends. This CDR3 spans 15 amino acids. Germline V gene lookup returns CDR1 DFQATT and CDR2 SNEGSKA (reference sequence). The CDR3 region is CSAIPAPGIIYGYTF. CDR3 in DNA: TGCAGTGCAATCCCAGCCCCTGGGATTATCTATGGCTACACCTTC.

The chain combines TRBV19 with TRBJ2-3; TRBD1 matches at 9 bases. V gave up 4 bases and J gave up 4 bases; unmatched junction bases: 6. Germline V lookup: CDR1 LNHDA, CDR2 SQIVND (reference sequence). The CDR3 consists of 15 residues. The DNA for the CDR3 is TGTGCCAGTAGTAGCGGACAGGGGACCCCAGATACGCAGTATTTT. Translation gives CASSSGQGTPDTQYF.

This clonotype was counted a single time. The rearrangement joins TRBV9 to TRBJ1-5; D is undetermined. The CDR3 is 14 residues long. Trimming stripped 0 bases from V and 14 bases from J, with 18 bases between. CDR1 and CDR2 (germline): SGDLS, YYNGEE. CDR3: CASSVGNSGRHEHF. CDR3 coding DNA: TGTGCCAGCAGCGTAGGGAATAGCGGGCGTCACGAGCATTTT.

This clonotype was observed many times. The chain recombines TRBV19 with TRBJ1-1; TRBD1 matches at 7 bases. This CDR3 spans 16 amino acids. V was pared by 5 bases and J by 3 bases, with 12 bases of the junction left unmatched. Germline CDR1 LNHDA, CDR2 SQIVND (reference sequence). In nucleotides, the CDR3 is TGTGCCAGTAGTGCCTCACTACAGGGGAGGGACACTGAAGCTTTCTTT. It encodes CASSASLQGRDTEAFF.

V gene TRBV29-1 combines with J gene TRBJ1-2, with 9 bases that match TRBD1. The CDR3 has 14 residues. The ends lost 4 bases at V and 2 bases at J; junction bases unmatched: 5. Looked up from germline, CDR1 is SQVTM and CDR2 is ANQGSEA. CDR3 amino acids: CSVVGQGRNYGYTF. CDR3 sequence (DNA): TGCAGCGTTGTGGGACAGGGTAGGAACTATGGCTACACCTTC.

This clonotype was seen many times. This sequence joins TRBV10-3 and TRBJ1-2; D ambiguous. V was clipped by 0 bases and J by 0 bases, with 5 bases between them. Germline values: CDR1 ENHRY, CDR2 SYGVKD. The CDR3 totals 14 residues. CDR3 sequence reads: CAISESWSNYGYTF. DNA of the CDR3: TGTGCCATCAGTGAGTCGTGGTCTAACTATGGCTACACCTTC.

A note on this clonotype: This CDR3 is missing its conserved last phenylalanine or tryptophan, likely due to a read error. The J gene is TRBJ1-5, the V gene TRBV15; unclear D gene. The V end lost 4 bases, the J end lost 5 bases, and 15 bases lay between the germline ends. This CDR3 has 15 residues. The V gene's germline CDR1 is LNHNV and CDR2 YYDKDF (reference sequence). CDR3 nucleotides: TGTGCCACCAGCACCCAGACTGACCGGTATCAGCCCCAGCATCTT. Encoded protein: CATSTQTDRYQPQHL.

This clonotype has a single count. The chain recombines TRBV7-9 with TRBJ1-4; D remains ambiguous. V was trimmed by 3 bases and J by 0 bases, leaving 14 bases between them. The CDR3 has 17 amino acids. The germline CDR1 and CDR2 sequences are SEHNR and FQNEAQ (reference sequence). The CDR3 is CASSFRQIVATNEKLFF. In nucleotides, the CDR3 is TGTGCCAGCAGCTTTCGGCAGATAGTTGCAACTAATGAAAAACTGTTTTTT.

This clonotype was recorded many times. The CDR3, as DNA: TGTGCCAGCTCAAAGTGGACTGAAGCTTTCTTT. Translated, it gives CASSKWTEAFF. The V call is TRBV6-9, the J call TRBJ1-1; D unresolved. The CDR3 has 11 amino acids. The ends were cut back, 8 bases at V and 5 bases at J, with 9 bases in the middle. The germline V gene encodes CDR1 MNHGY and CDR2 SVAAGI.

This rearrangement joins TRBV29-1 to TRBJ2-3; possibly TRBD1 or TRBD2 for D (6 bases each). The CDR3 contains 13 residues. Germline V lookup: CDR1 SQVTM, CDR2 ANQGSEA. Between the trimmed V and J ends, which lost 3 bases and 1 base, there was a span of 8 bases. The CDR3 DNA is TGCAGCGTTGACCGGGGGCGCACAGATACGCAGTATTTT. This codes for CSVDRGRTDTQYF.

This clonotype was counted many times. The chain employs TRBV2 and TRBJ2-3; TRBD2 matches at 13 bases. The germline gives CDR1 SNHLY, CDR2 FYNNEI. The CDR3 runs to 16 residues. The junction had 9 bases not matched to a gene; V was cut back by 6 bases and J by 6 bases. The CDR3 sequence is CASRTGLAGESDTQYF. The CDR3 nucleotides are TGTGCCAGCAGGACTGGACTAGCGGGAGAAAGTGATACGCAGTATTTT.

This clonotype was seen a few times. This chain connects TRBV12-3 or TRBV12-4 to TRBJ2-5; 8 nucleotides agree with TRBD1. V lost 2 bases to trimming and J lost 4 bases; unmatched junction nucleotides: 3. The CDR3 length is 14 residues. As DNA, the CDR3 is TGTGCCAGCAGTTTATCAGGGGGCAGAGAGACCCAGTACTTC. It specifies CASSLSGGRETQYF.

This rearrangement joins TRBV20-1 to TRBJ2-6; perhaps TRBD2 as D (5 bases). Germline CDR1 DFQATT, CDR2 SNEGSKA (reference sequence). Between the trimmed V and J ends, which lost 0 bases and 0 bases, there was a span of 12 bases. This CDR3 contains 17 residues. CDR3: CSAREASRSSGANVLTF. The DNA of the CDR3 is TGCAGTGCTAGAGAGGCTAGCCGGAGCTCTGGGGCCAACGTCCTGACTTTC.